A single sample gave rise to the 28 T cell receptor beta chains below, sequenced in a study of naive and memory T cell subsets. Treatment of the sample: skin biopsy from PPD injection site in Mantoux-positive individual. TCR cDNA received a 3' ligated oligonucleotide that carried a UMI. Four PCR rounds used nested alpha and beta constant region primers plus the SP2 primer. Using its own MiXCR run on the UMI-ligation and nested PCR reads, TCRdb lists one record per CDR3 protein. The sample consists of around 30,000 distinct CDR3 sequences, approximately 7.1% of them appearing once. The specimen comprised skin, sampled from a tuberculin skin test site. These receptors were taken from an adult in good health.

In this sample, this clonotype is medium-sized. V is TRBV6-5 and J is TRBJ2-2; possible D gene TRBD1, 6 bases. Germline CDR1 and CDR2: MNHEY and SVGAGI. CDR3 size: 16 residues. Trimming left V 4 bases short and J 6 bases short, with 18 bases between. The CDR3 reads CASSSLPGQMAGELFF. The CDR3 nucleotides are TGTGCCAGCAGTTCTCTACCGGGACAAATGGCCGGGGAGCTGTTTTTT.

This clonotype appeared many times. J is TRBJ1-1 and V is TRBV14, with D unresolved. CDR1 is SGHDN and CDR2 is FVKESK in the germline V gene. The CDR3 is made up of 15 amino acids. V was pared by 4 bases and J by 1 base, with 13 bases between. CDR3 coding DNA: TGTGCCAGCAGCCGGAACCAGTACACGAACACTGAAGCTTTCTTT. Translated: CASSRNQYTNTEAFF. Full variable domain (rest looked up from reference TRBV14 and TRBJ1-1): EAGVTQFPSHSVIEKGQTVTLRCDPISGHDNLYWYRRVMGKEIKFLLHFVKESKQDESGMPNNRFLAERTGGTYSTLKVQPAELEDSGVYFCASSRNQYTNTEAFFGQGTRLTVV.

The table lists this clonotype with many counts. The rearrangement joins TRBV10-3 to TRBJ1-2; no clear D gene. Germline V CDR1 and CDR2: ENHRY, SYGVKD. The CDR3 covers 16 residues. The V end lost 9 bases, the J end lost 0 bases, and 20 bases lay between the germline ends. For the CDR3, the DNA is TGTGCCATTTCTGAACCCGGACGGAACCCTAACTATGGCTACACCTTC. Translating it yields CAISEPGRNPNYGYTF.

This clonotype came up many times. The rearrangement joins TRBV7-9 to TRBJ1-5, with 9 positions matching TRBD1. The CDR3 totals 17 residues. Germline-derived CDR1 and CDR2 are SEHNR and FQNEAQ (reference sequence). J lost 5 bases, V lost 3 bases, and 11 bases had no gene match. The DNA for the CDR3 is TGTGCCAGCAGCTTGAATATACCGGGACAGGGCTATCAGCCCCAGCATTTT. Protein sequence: CASSLNIPGQGYQPQHF.

This clonotype was detected only once. Here the CDR3 omits its conserved ending phenylalanine or tryptophan, so a read error is the likely source. The V call is TRBV6-2 or TRBV6-3, the J call TRBJ2-1; perhaps TRBD1 as D (5 bases). Germline CDR1 reads MNHEY; CDR2 reads SVGEGT. V gave up 11 bases and J gave up 5 bases, with 19 bases separating them. This CDR3 region has 14 residues. The CDR3 loop reads CAGAGGAENNEQFI. DNA of the CDR3: TGTGCCGGAGCAGGTGGGGCAGAGAACAATGAGCAGTTCATC.

There are a few counts of this clonotype. This rearrangement joins TRBV27 to TRBJ1-2; no firm D call. The length of the CDR3 is 14 residues. With 4 bases removed from V and 12 bases from J, the gap between germline ends came to 21 bases. Germline V gene data show CDR1 as MNHEY and CDR2 as SMNVEV (reference sequence). CDR3 protein: CASSSLLVDYDDTF. In DNA form, the CDR3 reads TGTGCCAGCAGTTCTCTCCTCGTCGACTATGACGACACCTTC.

J is TRBJ2-5 and V is TRBV12-3 or TRBV12-4, with D possibly called TRBD1 or TRBD2 (7 bases each). With 4 bases removed from V and 3 bases from J, the gap between germline ends came to 18 bases. The CDR3 is made up of 16 amino acids. The DNA of the CDR3 is TGTGCCAGCAGTTGGTTTCTAGCAGGGGGGGAAGAGACCCAGTACTTC. This codes for CASSWFLAGGEETQYF.

This rearrangement joins TRBV20-1 to TRBJ2-7; no definite D call. This CDR3 is built from 12 residues. Trimming stripped 1 base from V and 6 bases from J, with 10 bases between. The V gene's germline CDR1 is DFQATT and CDR2 SNEGSKA (reference sequence). In DNA, the CDR3 is TGCAGTGCTAGAGGCATTGGTGTCGAGCAGTACTTC. Encoded protein: CSARGIGVEQYF.

This clonotype was recorded many times. The chain couples TRBV5-4 to TRBJ2-5; no firm D call. V was trimmed by 3 bases and J by 3 bases, leaving 15 bases between them. Looked up from germline, CDR1 is SGHNT and CDR2 is YYREEE (reference sequence). This CDR3 is built from 15 residues. DNA of the CDR3: TGTGCCAGCAGCTGGACGGCCGCCGCCGAAGAGACCCAGTACTTC. As protein: CASSWTAAAEETQYF.

V is TRBV2 and J is TRBJ1-2; D is perhaps TRBD1 (6 bases). The CDR3 is 14 residues long. V was pared by 6 bases and J by 3 bases, with 14 bases between. Germline lookup yields CDR1 SNHLY and CDR2 FYNNEI. The CDR3 sequence is CASRPIGQYYGYTF. CDR3 in DNA: TGTGCCAGCAGGCCCATCGGACAGTACTATGGCTACACCTTC.

This clonotype showed up just a few times. The V gene is TRBV6-2 or TRBV6-3, the J gene TRBJ2-7; D possibly corresponds to TRBD2 (5 bases). Trimming took off 5 bases at V and 7 bases at J, with 9 bases between the two ends. The CDR3 has 11 amino acids. Germline V gene sequence: CDR1 MNHEY, CDR2 SVGEGT. CDR3 protein: CASSTPGEQYF. DNA of the CDR3: TGTGCCAGCAGTACGCCGGGGGAGCAGTACTTC.

This clonotype counts as medium-sized. The chain employs TRBV19 and TRBJ2-3; D possibly corresponds to TRBD1 (6 bases). Trimming stripped 6 bases from V and 6 bases from J, with 19 bases between. The CDR3 runs to 15 residues. Germline V gene lookup returns CDR1 LNHDA and CDR2 SQIVND (reference sequence). CDR3 region: CASRLRDNRPDTQYF. In DNA form, the CDR3 reads TGTGCCAGTAGGCTCCGGGACAATCGACCCGATACGCAGTATTTT. The entire variable domain, with the rest obtained from reference TRBV19 and TRBJ2-3, is as follows: DGGITQSPKYLFRKEGQNVTLSCEQNLNHDAMYWYRQDPGQGLRLIYYSQIVNDFQKGDIAEGYSVSREKKESFPLTVTSAQKNPTAFYLCASRLRDNRPDTQYFGPGTRLTVL.

This clonotype occurred many times. This may stem from a read error, because a much larger clone lies one nucleotide away. The chain joins TRBV2 to TRBJ2-1; weak D call: TRBD1 (5 bases). The CDR3 runs 14 residues. Germline loops: CDR1 SNHLY, CDR2 FYNNEI. CDR3 residues: CASSGEGRSGFEIF. The CDR3, as DNA: TGTGCCAGCAGTGGTGAAGGTCGTTCAGGGTTCGAGATCTTC.

This clonotype was observed many times. The rearrangement joins TRBV7-2 to TRBJ2-7; 7 positions match TRBD1. V gave up 5 bases and J gave up 4 bases; unmatched junction bases: 11. CDR3 size: 15 residues. Germline assignment: CDR1 SGHTA and CDR2 FQGNSA. The chain's CDR3 is CASSRDNRGFYEQYF. CDR3 nucleotides: TGTGCCAGCAGCCGAGACAACAGGGGATTTTACGAGCAGTACTTC.

This chain uses TRBV14 with TRBJ1-1; a possible D gene is TRBD1 (5 bases). This CDR3 is built from 16 residues. The ends were cut back, 0 bases at V and 1 base at J, with 12 bases in the middle. CDR1 and CDR2 (germline): SGHDN, FVKESK. The CDR3 DNA reads TGTGCCAGCAGCCAAGAGCCAGGGTACGGGAACACTGAAGCTTTCTTT. This gives the protein CASSQEPGYGNTEAFF.

In its sample, this clonotype was seen many times. V gene TRBV6-5 combines with J gene TRBJ2-7; D is unclear. Germline-derived CDR1 and CDR2 are MNHEY and SVGAGI. This CDR3 has 15 residues. Trimming shortened V by 2 bases and J by 2 bases, and 13 bases separated the two germline ends. The CDR3 protein is CASSYGRGVTYEQYF. As DNA, the CDR3 is TGTGCCAGCAGTTACGGCCGTGGCGTTACCTACGAGCAGTACTTC.

The gene calls are TRBV15 and TRBJ2-7, with D possibly being TRBD1 (6 bases). V was pared by 5 bases and J by 3 bases, with 23 bases between. CDR1 and CDR2 (germline): LNHNV, YYDKDF (reference sequence). CDR3 length equals 17 residues. The CDR3, as DNA: TGTGCCACCAGCGCCGGAGGATTCCAGGGGTCTAGCTACGAGCAGTACTTC. Amino acids: CATSAGGFQGSSYEQYF. Supplemented by reference TRBV15 and TRBJ2-7, the full variable domain reads DAMVIQNPRYQVTQFGKPVTLSCSQTLNHNVMYWYQQKSSQAPKLLFHYYDKDFNNEADTPDNFQSRRPNTSFCFLDIRSPGLGDTAMYLCATSAGGFQGSSYEQYFGPGTRLTVT.

Ten or more counts support this clonotype. This chain links TRBV7-9 with TRBJ2-1; D uncertain. Germline-derived CDR1 and CDR2 are SEHNR and FQNEAQ (reference sequence). CDR3 length: 12 amino acids. Trimming removed 2 bases from V and 9 bases from J, with 8 bases in between. CDR3 nucleotides: TGTGCCAGCAGCTTAAGAAATATTGAGCAGTTCTTC. As protein: CASSLRNIEQFF. The full variable domain, in which reference TRBV7-9 and TRBJ2-1 provide the parts outside the CDR3, is DTGVSQNPRHKITKRGQNVTFRCDPISEHNRLYWYRQTLGQGPEFLTYFQNEAQLEKSRLLSDRFSAERPKGSFSTLEIQRTEQGDSAMYLCASSLRNIEQFFGPGTRLTVL.

This clonotype is termed medium-sized. V and J are TRBV5-6 and TRBJ2-1, with 8 bases identical to TRBD1. This CDR3 is built from 14 residues. Trimming removed 4 bases from V and 10 bases from J; junction bases left unmatched: 10. Germline V lookup: CDR1 SGHDT, CDR2 YYEEEE. CDR3 sequence (DNA): TGTGCCAGCAGCCGATCGCTACAGGGGGTCGAGCAGTTCTTC. Translated: CASSRSLQGVEQFF.

This clonotype was seen at least ten times. This chain connects TRBV9 to TRBJ1-2; 7 nucleotides agree with TRBD1. The junction had 3 bases not matched to a gene; V was cut back by 2 bases and J by 5 bases. Germline V gene lookup returns CDR1 SGDLS and CDR2 YYNGEE. The CDR3 has 13 amino acids. CDR3: CASSVGQTYGYTF. In nucleotides, the CDR3 is TGTGCCAGCAGCGTGGGACAGACATATGGCTACACCTTC.

This clonotype was counted many times. The CDR3 sequence: CSAWTDRRGSEAFF. CDR3 nucleotides: TGCAGTGCTTGGACGGACAGGAGGGGGTCTGAAGCTTTCTTT. This chain links TRBV20-1 with TRBJ1-1, with TRBD1 identical over 7 bases. Losses at the gene ends were 5 bases for V and 6 bases for J; bases not matched to a gene: 12. This CDR3 spans 14 amino acids. In germline, CDR1 is DFQATT, CDR2 SNEGSKA (reference sequence).

This clonotype was found many times. V usage is TRBV29-1 and J usage is TRBJ2-2, with TRBD1 matching over 7 bases. Germline V gene sequence: CDR1 SQVTM, CDR2 ANQGSEA. V was pared by 7 bases and J by 1 base, with 3 bases of the junction left unmatched. The CDR3 is 13 residues long. The CDR3 DNA reads as TGCAGCGGGGGACAGTTGAACACCGGGGAGCTGTTTTTT. Protein sequence: CSGGQLNTGELFF.

This clonotype was found many times. The V call is TRBV7-9, the J call TRBJ2-7; D is unresolved. Germline values: CDR1 SEHNR, CDR2 FQNEAQ (reference sequence). Trimming took 5 bases from V and 3 from J, leaving 5 bases between them. The CDR3 extends over 11 amino acids. CDR3 residues: CASSTYYEQYF. The CDR3 DNA sequence: TGTGCCAGCAGCACCTACTACGAGCAGTACTTC.

This clonotype came up many times. CDR3 coding DNA: TGCGCCAGCAGCGCGCCGGGACGGAGACAGTATTTT. This gives the protein CASSAPGRRQYF. The rearrangement links TRBV5-1 to TRBJ2-3; D is perhaps TRBD1 or TRBD2 (5 bases each). Trimming removed 4 bases from V and 12 bases from J, with 15 bases in between. CDR1 is SGHRS and CDR2 is YFSETQ in the germline V gene. This CDR3 region has 12 residues.

The V and J genes are TRBV3-1 and TRBJ2-5; D is unclear. Per the germline V gene, CDR1 is LGHDT and CDR2 is YNNKEL (reference sequence). The CDR3 is 14 amino acids. V was pared by 1 base and J by 1 base, with 7 bases between. CDR3 sequence: CASSQGVSQETQYF. For the CDR3, the DNA is TGTGCCAGCAGCCAAGGGGTCAGCCAAGAGACCCAGTACTTC.

In this sample, this clonotype turned up a few times. A much larger clone sits a single nucleotide away, making a read error possible. The V call is TRBV9, the J call TRBJ2-7; 7 bases agree with TRBD2. The CDR3 spans 15 residues. The V gene's germline CDR1 is SGDLS and CDR2 YYNGEE. The trim removed 3 bases at V and 7 bases at J, leaving 13 bases unmatched. In nucleotides, the CDR3 is TGTGCCAGCAGCGGGACCCCGGGACGAGCGGGGGAGCAGTACTTC. Protein: CASSGTPGRAGEQYF.

The table lists this clonotype with many counts. The genes are TRBV7-8 and TRBJ2-1; tentatively, D is TRBD2 (6 bases). The CDR3 extends over 14 amino acids. Germline-derived CDR1 and CDR2 are SGHVS and FQNEAQ. Between the trimmed V and J ends, which lost 0 bases and 5 bases, there was a span of 8 bases. CDR3 amino acids: CASSLAGGHNEQFF. CDR3 coding DNA: TGTGCCAGCAGCTTAGCGGGGGGACACAATGAGCAGTTCTTC.

The sample holds many counts of this clonotype. The gene calls are TRBV7-3 and TRBJ1-1; D uncertain. CDR1 is SGHTA and CDR2 is FQGTGA in the germline V gene. This CDR3 contains 15 residues. The V gene lost 5 bases and the J gene lost 1 base, with 14 bases spanning the gap. The CDR3 sequence is CASSLDGEPNTEAFF. The CDR3 nucleotides read TGTGCCAGCAGCCTGGACGGCGAACCGAACACTGAAGCTTTCTTT.